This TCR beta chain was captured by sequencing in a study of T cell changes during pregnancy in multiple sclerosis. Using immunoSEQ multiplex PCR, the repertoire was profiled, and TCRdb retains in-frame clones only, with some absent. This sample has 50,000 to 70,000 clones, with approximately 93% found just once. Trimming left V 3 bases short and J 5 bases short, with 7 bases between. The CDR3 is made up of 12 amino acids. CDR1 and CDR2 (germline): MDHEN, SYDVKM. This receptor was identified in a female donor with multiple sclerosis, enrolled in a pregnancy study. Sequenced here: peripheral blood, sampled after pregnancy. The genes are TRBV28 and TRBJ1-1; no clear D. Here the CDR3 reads CASSFAVTEAFF. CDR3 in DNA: TGTGCCAGCAGTTTCGCGGTAACTGAAGCTTTCTTT.